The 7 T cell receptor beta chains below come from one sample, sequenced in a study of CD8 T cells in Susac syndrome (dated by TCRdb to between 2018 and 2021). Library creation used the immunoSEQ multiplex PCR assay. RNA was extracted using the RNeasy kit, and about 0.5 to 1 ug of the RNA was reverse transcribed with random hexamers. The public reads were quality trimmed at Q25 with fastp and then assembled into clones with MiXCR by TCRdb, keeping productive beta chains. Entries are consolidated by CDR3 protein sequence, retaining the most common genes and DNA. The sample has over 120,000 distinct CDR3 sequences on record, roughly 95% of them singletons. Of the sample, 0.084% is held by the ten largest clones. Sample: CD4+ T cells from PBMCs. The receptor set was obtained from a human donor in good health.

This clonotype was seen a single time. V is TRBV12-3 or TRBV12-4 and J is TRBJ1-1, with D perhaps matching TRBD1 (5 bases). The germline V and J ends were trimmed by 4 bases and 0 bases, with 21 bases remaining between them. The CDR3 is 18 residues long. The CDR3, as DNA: TGTGCCAGCAGTTCTTATTTGGGGGGTGCAGGGCTGAACACTGAAGCTTTCTTT. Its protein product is CASSSYLGGAGLNTEAFF.

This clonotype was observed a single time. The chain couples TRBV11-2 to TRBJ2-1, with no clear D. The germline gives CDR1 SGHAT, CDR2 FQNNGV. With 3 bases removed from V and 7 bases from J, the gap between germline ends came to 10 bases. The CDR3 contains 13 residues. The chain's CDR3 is CASSFGLANEQFF. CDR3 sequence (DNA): TGTGCCAGCAGCTTCGGGCTGGCTAATGAGCAGTTCTTC.

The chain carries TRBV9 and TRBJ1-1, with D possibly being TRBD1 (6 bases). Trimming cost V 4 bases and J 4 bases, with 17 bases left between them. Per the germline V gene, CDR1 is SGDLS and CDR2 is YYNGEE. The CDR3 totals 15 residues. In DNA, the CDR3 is TGTGCCAGCAGCCCCCGAGGGACACAGGTCACTGAAGCTTTCTTT. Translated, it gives CASSPRGTQVTEAFF.

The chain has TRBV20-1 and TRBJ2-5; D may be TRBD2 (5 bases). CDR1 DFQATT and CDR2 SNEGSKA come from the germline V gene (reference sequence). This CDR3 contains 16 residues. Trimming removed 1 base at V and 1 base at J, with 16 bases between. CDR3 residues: CSARAGMPGSQETQYF. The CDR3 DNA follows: TGCAGTGCTAGAGCGGGGATGCCGGGTAGCCAAGAGACCCAGTACTTC.

DNA for the CDR3: TGTGCCAGCAGCTTAAACCACATCCGTACAAATGAGCAGTTCTTC. This gives the protein CASSLNHIRTNEQFF. This chain connects TRBV11-1 to TRBJ2-1; D unresolved. The CDR3 runs 15 residues. Trimming cost V 2 bases and J 7 bases, with 15 bases left between them. CDR1 and CDR2 from the germline V gene are SGHAT and FQDESV (reference sequence).

The CDR3 DNA reads TGCGCCAGCAGCTTAGTGGGGGCCTATGGCTACACCTTC. Its protein product is CASSLVGAYGYTF. The rearrangement uses TRBV5-1 and TRBJ1-2; D might be TRBD1 (6 bases). Germline CDR1 is SGHRS and CDR2 is YFSETQ. This CDR3 is 13 amino acids long. V was trimmed by 2 bases and J by 4 bases, leaving 9 bases between them.

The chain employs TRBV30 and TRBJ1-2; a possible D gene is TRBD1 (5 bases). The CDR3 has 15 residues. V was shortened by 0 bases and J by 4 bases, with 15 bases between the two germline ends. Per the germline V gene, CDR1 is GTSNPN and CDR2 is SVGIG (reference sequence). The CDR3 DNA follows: TGTGCCTGGAGTGTACAGGCCAACCCCTCCTATGGCTACACCTTC. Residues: CAWSVQANPSYGYTF.